This TCR beta chain appears in the sequencing data of a study of blood T cell repertoires in COVID-19. Study-wide context: PBMCs, B-cell-depleted T cells, or T cells provided the cDNA or gDNA that made up the material.

Participants, roughly 18 to 89 years old, spanned under 25 US areas. Clinical history reported by participants formed the basis on which cohorts were assigned. V lost 3 bases to trimming and J lost 13 bases; unmatched junction nucleotides: 7. This CDR3 contains 14 residues. Germline-derived CDR1 and CDR2 are LNHDA and SQIVND (reference sequence). Per the study methods: Scientists estimated how many nucleated cells there were by amplifying reference gene primers. Sequenced by immunoSEQ multiplex PCR; TCRdb stores in-frame clones only, minus some. V, J and clone size derive from that table, while D and trimming were established from the DNA sequence. The sample lists 400,000 or so clones, approximately 87% occurring once.

The chain couples TRBV19 to TRBJ1-5; the match to TRBD1 covers 12 bases. The clonotype was recovered from a man aged 35-49 years in a cohort exposed to, infected with or recovered from COVID-19 (not recorded which). Sequenced: PBMCs or T cells enriched from blood (not recorded which). CDR3 in amino acids: CASSITGTGGRQHF. DNA of the CDR3: TGTGCCAGTAGTATTACCGGGACAGGGGGCCGGCAGCATTTT. Full variable domain (outside the CDR3, taken from reference TRBV19 and TRBJ1-5): DGGITQSPKYLFRKEGQNVTLSCEQNLNHDAMYWYRQDPGQGLRLIYYSQIVNDFQKGDIAEGYSVSREKKESFPLTVTSAQKNPTAFYLCASSITGTGGRQHFGDGTRLSIL.